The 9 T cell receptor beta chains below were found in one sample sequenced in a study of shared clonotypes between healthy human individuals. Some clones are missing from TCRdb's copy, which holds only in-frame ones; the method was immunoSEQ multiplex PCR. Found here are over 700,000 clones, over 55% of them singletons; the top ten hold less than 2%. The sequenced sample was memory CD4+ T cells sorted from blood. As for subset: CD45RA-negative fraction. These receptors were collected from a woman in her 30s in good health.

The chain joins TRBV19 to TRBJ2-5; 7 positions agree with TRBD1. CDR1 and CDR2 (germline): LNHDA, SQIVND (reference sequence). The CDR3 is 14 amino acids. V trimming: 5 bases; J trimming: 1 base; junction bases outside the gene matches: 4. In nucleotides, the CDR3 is TGTGCCAGTAGTGTTAGGGGGCCCCAAGAGACCCAGTACTTC. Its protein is CASSVRGPQETQYF.

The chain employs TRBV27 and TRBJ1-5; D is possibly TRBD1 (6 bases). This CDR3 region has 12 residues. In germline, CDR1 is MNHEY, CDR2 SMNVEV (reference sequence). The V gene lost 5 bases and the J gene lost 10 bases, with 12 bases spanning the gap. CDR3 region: CASSQQGLPQHF. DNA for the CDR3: TGTGCCAGCAGTCAACAGGGACTCCCCCAGCATTTT.

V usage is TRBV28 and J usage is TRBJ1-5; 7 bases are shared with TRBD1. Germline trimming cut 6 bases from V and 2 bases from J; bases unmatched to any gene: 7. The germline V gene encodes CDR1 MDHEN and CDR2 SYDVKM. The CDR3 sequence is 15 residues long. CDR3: CASRSNRGRNQPQHF. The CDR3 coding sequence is TGTGCCAGCAGATCAAACAGGGGCCGCAATCAGCCCCAGCATTTT.

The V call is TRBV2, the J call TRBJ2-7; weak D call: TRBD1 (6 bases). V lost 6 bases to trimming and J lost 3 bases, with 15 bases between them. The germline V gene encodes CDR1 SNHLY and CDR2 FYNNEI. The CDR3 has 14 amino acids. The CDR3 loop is CASRIDRSYYEQYF. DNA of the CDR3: TGTGCCAGCAGGATCGACAGGTCATACTACGAGCAGTACTTC.

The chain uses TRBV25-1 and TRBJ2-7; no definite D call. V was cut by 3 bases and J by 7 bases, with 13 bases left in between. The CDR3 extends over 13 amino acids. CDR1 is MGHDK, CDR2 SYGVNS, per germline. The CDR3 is CASSEASAEEQYF. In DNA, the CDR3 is TGTGCCAGCAGTGAGGCCTCCGCTGAAGAGCAGTACTTC.

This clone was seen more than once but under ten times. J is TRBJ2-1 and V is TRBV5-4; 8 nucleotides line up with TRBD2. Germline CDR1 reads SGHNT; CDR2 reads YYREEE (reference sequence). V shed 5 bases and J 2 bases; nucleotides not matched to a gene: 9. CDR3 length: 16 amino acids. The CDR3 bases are TGTGCCAGCAGTTTTGAACCGGGAGGGGCCTACAATGAGCAGTTCTTC. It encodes CASSFEPGGAYNEQFF.

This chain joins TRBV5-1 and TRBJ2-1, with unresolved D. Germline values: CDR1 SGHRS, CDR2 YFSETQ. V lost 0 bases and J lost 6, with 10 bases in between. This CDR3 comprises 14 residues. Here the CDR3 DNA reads TGCGCCAGCAGCTTGGTTCTGTCAGTCAATGAGCAGTTCTTC. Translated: CASSLVLSVNEQFF.

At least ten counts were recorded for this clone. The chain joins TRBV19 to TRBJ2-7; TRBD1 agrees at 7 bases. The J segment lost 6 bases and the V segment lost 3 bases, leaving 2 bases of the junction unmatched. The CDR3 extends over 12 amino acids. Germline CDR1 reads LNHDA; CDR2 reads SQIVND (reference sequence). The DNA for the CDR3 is TGTGCCAGTAGTATCAAGGGGGCCGAGCAGTACTTC. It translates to CASSIKGAEQYF.

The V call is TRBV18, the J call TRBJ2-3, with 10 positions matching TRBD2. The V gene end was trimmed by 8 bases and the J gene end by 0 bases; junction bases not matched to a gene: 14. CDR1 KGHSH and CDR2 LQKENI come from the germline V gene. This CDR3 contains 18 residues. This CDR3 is CASTYKRTSGVSTDTQYF. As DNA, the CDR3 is TGTGCCAGCACCTACAAACGCACTAGCGGGGTTAGCACAGATACGCAGTATTTT.